Described below is a single T cell receptor (beta chain) sequence and its context. Per the authors' pipeline: Reference gene primer amplification in the assay estimated nucleated cell counts. Produced via immunoSEQ multiplex PCR; TCRdb's table is partial and in-frame only. V and J calls and clone size come straight from that table; D and trimming were deduced from the DNA. The sample shows approximately 50,000 clones, approximately 82% of them seen only once. This sample was included in a study of blood T cell repertoires in COVID-19. On the study more broadly: In each case, the material was cDNA or gDNA derived from T cells, B-cell-depleted T cells, or PBMCs.

Recruitment covered about 25 US areas and drew participants whose ages spanned roughly 18 to 90 years. J gave up 2 bases and V 4 bases, and 5 bases lay outside the gene matches. CDR1 is GTSNPN and CDR2 is SVGIG in the germline V gene (reference sequence). CDR3 length: 14 amino acids. The TCR was taken from a woman aged 50 to 65 with acute COVID-19. The sample consisted of PBMCs or T cells enriched from blood (not recorded which). The chain combines TRBV30 with TRBJ1-5; TRBD1 matches at 7 bases. This CDR3 reads CAWTGGLGNQPQHF. In DNA form, the CDR3 reads TGTGCCTGGACAGGGGGATTGGGCAATCAGCCCCAGCATTTT.